The clone carrying this TCR beta chain was seen a handful of times. These data originate in a study of blood T cell repertoires in COVID-19. Study-wide background: Some COVID-19 samples were acute and others convalescent; all came from the United States, Italy and Spain. PBMCs, B-cell-depleted T cells, or T cells provided the cDNA or gDNA that made up the material.

Germline loops: CDR1 SNHLY, CDR2 FYNNEI. The CDR3 totals 11 residues. V was cut by 10 bases and J by 7 bases, with 11 bases left in between. Authors' data handling: For nucleated cells, counts were estimated from reference gene primer amplification. TCRdb's copy holds only in-frame clones and misses some; the assay was immunoSEQ multiplex PCR. V and J calls and clone size come straight from that table; D and trimming were deduced from the DNA. The sample has 200,000 to 250,000 clones, roughly 83% seen once. V is TRBV2 and J is TRBJ1-5; D gene uncertain. The sequence came from an older man with acute or convalescent COVID-19. The source material was peripheral blood. The CDR3 region has the DNA TGTGCCAATTTGTTCGGGCAGCCCCAGCATTTT. Its protein is CANLFGQPQHF.